The sequence of this T cell receptor beta chain was determined in a study of graft-versus-host responses after intestinal transplantation. As for the study in general: All recipients were transplanted with multivisceral, liver-intestinal, or isolated intestinal grafts. Induction with anti-thymocyte globulin, then tacrolimus and steroids for about 3 years, was given to all recipients. Study observations and caveats: Individuals carrying graft-donor T cell macrochimerism showed high graft-versus-host to host-versus-graft clonal ratios in allografts. Peak GvH clone levels in circulation were associated with early post-transplant HvG declines.

With respect to this clone: Antigen specificity is unknown.

Only in-frame clones appear in the TCRdb table, and some are missing; sequencing was by immunoSEQ multiplex PCR. The table has roughly 6,700 clones, about nine tenths seen once. V shed 5 bases, J shed 5 bases, and the junction held 5 bases outside the gene matches. Germline CDR1 reads SGDLS; CDR2 reads YYNGEE. The CDR3 has 14 amino acids. The rearrangement uses TRBV9 and TRBJ2-2; 8 bases are shared with TRBD2. Sequencing was performed on PBMCs, taken just under 85 days after transplant. The receptor was isolated from a human patient who received an intestinal transplant, so some T cells may come from the graft donor. For the CDR3, the DNA is TGTGCCAGCAGTCGACTAGCGCAAACCGGGGAGCTGTTTTTT. It codes for CASSRLAQTGELFF.